The 8 T cell receptor beta chains in this list originate from one sample, sequenced in a study of T cell responses to AZD1222 COVID-19 vaccine. The repertoire was sequenced with immunoSEQ multiplex PCR; TCRdb's copy has only in-frame clones and lacks some. The table lists 15,000 to 20,000 clones, 85% to 90% of them singletons. The specimen comprised peripheral blood, sampled 28 days after the second AZD1222 dose. All receptors come from an adult who received the AZD1222 COVID-19 vaccine.

This rearrangement joins TRBV7-2 to TRBJ2-1; 14 bases are shared with TRBD2. The CDR3 consists of 18 residues. Looked up from germline, CDR1 is SGHTA and CDR2 is FQGNSA. With V trimmed by 1 base and J by 12 bases, 14 bases remained unmatched. The CDR3 loop is CASSLGFGTSGGTARQFF. The CDR3 DNA is TGTGCCAGCAGCTTAGGATTCGGGACTAGCGGGGGTACCGCCCGGCAGTTCTTC.

CDR3 DNA sequence: TGTGCCAGCAGCACCCAGGGGGCTGGCACCGGGGAGCTGTTTTTT. It specifies CASSTQGAGTGELFF. The genes are TRBV11-2 and TRBJ2-2; 8 nucleotides match TRBD1. After removal of 5 bases from V and 4 bases from J, the junction contained 6 bases not matched to a gene. The CDR3 has 15 amino acids. Germline V gene data show CDR1 as SGHAT and CDR2 as FQNNGV.

V usage is TRBV3-1 (or the pseudogene TRBV3-2) and J usage is TRBJ1-3; D not resolved. Germline V lookup: CDR1 LGHDT, CDR2 YNNKEL (reference sequence). V lost 5 bases and J 5 bases, leaving 19 bases between the germline ends. CDR3 length: 16 residues. CDR3 DNA sequence: TGTGCCAGCAGCGGCCAGGCTTTACACGCACGAAACACCATATATTTT. Its translation: CASSGQALHARNTIYF.

The chain combines TRBV27 with TRBJ2-7, with 10 bases that match TRBD2. V was clipped by 4 bases and J by 6 bases; unmatched bases: 6. This CDR3 is built from 14 residues. The germline gives CDR1 MNHEY, CDR2 SMNVEV (reference sequence). This chain's CDR3 is CASSSLAGPVEQYF. In DNA, the CDR3 is TGTGCCAGCAGTTCACTAGCGGGACCCGTCGAGCAGTACTTC.

The chain couples TRBV6-5 to TRBJ2-7; 7 nucleotides align to TRBD1. The CDR3 has 15 residues. The V gene's germline CDR1 is MNHEY and CDR2 SVGAGI. V shed 7 bases and J 6 bases; nucleotides not matched to a gene: 15. Written as DNA, the CDR3 is TGTGCCAGCAAACTTGGGGTAGGGGGCGTTGTCGAGCAGTACTTC. Its translation: CASKLGVGGVVEQYF.

The J gene is TRBJ1-2, the V gene TRBV27, with D possibly TRBD1 on 6 matching bases. The V end lost 4 bases, the J end lost 2 bases, and 11 bases lay between the germline ends. There are 14 residues in the CDR3. Germline V gene data show CDR1 as MNHEY and CDR2 as SMNVEV (reference sequence). This chain's CDR3 is CASSSGGQNYGYTF. CDR3 nucleotide sequence: TGTGCCAGCAGTTCCGGGGGCCAGAACTATGGCTACACCTTC.

The chain has TRBV28 and TRBJ1-2; D uncertain. The CDR3 runs 15 residues. Germline V gene sequence: CDR1 MDHEN, CDR2 SYDVKM. V dropped 3 bases and J dropped 0 bases, with 11 bases sitting between them. The CDR3 loop reads CASSLWAVTNYGYTF. The CDR3 nucleotides read TGTGCCAGCAGTTTGTGGGCAGTGACTAACTATGGCTACACCTTC.

J is TRBJ1-5 and V is TRBV19, with 8 bases lining up with TRBD1. V was pared by 3 bases and J by 2 bases, with 6 bases of the junction left unmatched. The CDR3 runs 16 residues. Germline V gene sequence: CDR1 LNHDA, CDR2 SQIVND (reference sequence). CDR3 bases: TGTGCCAGTAGTATCCAGGACAGGGCTGGCAATCAGCCCCAGCATTTT. It yields the protein CASSIQDRAGNQPQHF. The entire variable domain, with the rest obtained from reference TRBV19 and TRBJ1-5, is as follows: DGGITQSPKYLFRKEGQNVTLSCEQNLNHDAMYWYRQDPGQGLRLIYYSQIVNDFQKGDIAEGYSVSREKKESFPLTVTSAQKNPTAFYLCASSIQDRAGNQPQHFGDGTRLSIL.